This is a list of T cell receptor beta chains from one sample in a study of blood T cell repertoires in COVID-19. Profiled with immunoSEQ multiplex PCR; TCRdb holds only in-frame clones, not every one. The sample includes 350,000 to 450,000 clones, 88% of them seen just once. Material for sequencing was PBMCs or T cells enriched from blood (not recorded which). The receptor source for this set is a woman younger than 30 who had been exposed to COVID-19. Both conserved end residues are part of each CDR3. The D gene is left open where the match is weak. Some rows have no size entry. The others give once, few or many, or a class for an expanded clone.

TRBD2,-,TRBV7-3,TRBJ2-1,TGTGCCAGCAGCCTTCAGGCGGGGGGCGCAAATGAGCAGTTCTTC,CASSLQAGGANEQFF
TRBD2,once,TRBV9,TRBJ2-2,TGTGCCAGCAGCGTAAGGCCGACTAGCGGGGGTGAGAACACCGGGGAGCTGTTTTTT,CASSVRPTSGGENTGELFF
-,-,TRBV14,TRBJ2-7,TGTGCCAGCAGCCCTAGGACATTTACCTACGAGCAGTACTTC,CASSPRTFTYEQYF
TRBD1,-,TRBV18,TRBJ1-2,TGTGCCAGCTACACCGGGACAGAAAACTATGGCTACACCTTC,CASYTGTENYGYTF
TRBD1,-,TRBV5-8,TRBJ2-7,TGTGCCAGCAGCTTAGGACAGGGACCTTCCTTGGGGTTACACGAGCAGTACTTC,CASSLGQGPSLGLHEQYF
-,-,TRBV4-1,TRBJ2-7,TGCGCCAGCAGCCAAGATAGAAGGGACATATGGTACGAGCAGTACTTC,CASSQDRRDIWYEQYF
-,-,TRBV5-5,TRBJ1-3,TGTGCCAGCAGCTTTACTGGAAACACCATATATTTT,CASSFTGNTIYF
-,-,TRBV6-4,TRBJ1-5,TGTGCCAGCAGTCGGGGGAACCAGCCCCAGCATTTT,CASSRGNQPQHF
TRBD1,once,TRBV6-5,TRBJ2-7,TGTGCCAGCAGACCAGGGGACAGGGCCTACGAGCAGTACTTC,CASRPGDRAYEQYF
-,-,TRBV5-1,TRBJ1-4,TGCGCCAGCAGCTTGGTAGGGGGTGACGAAAAACTGTTTTTT,CASSLVGGDEKLFF
TRBD2,-,TRBV7-3,TRBJ2-3,TGTGCCAGCAGCCCCGCCCCAGCGGGGACGAGGACAGATACGCAGTATTTT,CASSPAPAGTRTDTQYF
-,-,TRBV25-1,TRBJ1-3,TGTGCCAGCAGGCCCCCACAGGGTTGGACTGGAAACACCATATATTTT,CASRPPQGWTGNTIYF
TRBD1,once,TRBV6-5,TRBJ1-2,TGTGCCAGCAGTTACTCTACAGGGGGCTTGGATGGCTACACCTTC,CASSYSTGGLDGYTF
-,-,TRBV2,TRBJ2-7,TGTGCCAGCAGTGAAGTGGGGTTCGCGGGCGAGCAGTACTTC,CASSEVGFAGEQYF
-,once,TRBV21-1,TRBJ1-3,TGTGCCAGCAGCCTCACAGGGGGTGGAAACACCATATATTTT,CASSLTGGGNTIYF
TRBD1,-,TRBV5-1,TRBJ2-3,TGCGCCAGCAGTGACAGGGGTACAGATACGCAGTATTTT,CASSDRGTDTQYF
-,-,TRBV7-8,TRBJ2-7,TGTGCCAGCAGCGCCGGGGACGAGCAGTACTTC,CASSAGDEQYF
-,-,TRBV18,TRBJ2-7,TGTGCCAGCTCTCTCGGACAGACTATTCCTTCCGAGCAGTACTTC,CASSLGQTIPSEQYF
TRBD1,-,TRBV29-1,TRBJ2-7,TGCAGCGGCGGGACAGGCTCCTACGAGCAGTACTTC,CSGGTGSYEQYF
TRBD2,-,TRBV9,TRBJ2-2,TGTGCCAGCAGGTCCGGAGCGGGAGGAGGGGTCACCGGGGAGCTGTTTTTT,CASRSGAGGGVTGELFF
-,-,TRBV28,TRBJ1-6,TGTGCCAGCAGCAGGTTTTTGGGCAATAATTCACCCCTCCACTTT,CASSRFLGNNSPLHF
-,-,TRBV9,TRBJ2-2,TGTGCCAGCAGCGAGATTACCGGGACTGTCACCGGGGAGCTGTTTTTT,CASSEITGTVTGELFF
TRBD2,-,TRBV4-1,TRBJ2-1,TGCGCCAGCAGCCATGATGGGACTAGCGGAGACAATGAGCAGTTCTTC,CASSHDGTSGDNEQFF
-,-,TRBV5-5,TRBJ1-2,TGTGCCAGCAGCGTTGGAGGGGCCTATGGCTACACCTTC,CASSVGGAYGYTF
-,few,TRBV2,TRBJ1-5,TGTGCCAGCAGTGACTACGAATGGCAGCCCCAGCATTTT,CASSDYEWQPQHF
-,-,TRBV4-1,TRBJ1-1,TGCGCCAGCAGCCAAACGGGGGGGGGCACTGAAGCTTTCTTT,CASSQTGGGTEAFF
TRBD2,-,TRBV7-2,TRBJ2-1,TGTGCCAGCAGCTTAGCAGGGACTAGCGGATACAATGAGCAGTTCTTC,CASSLAGTSGYNEQFF
TRBD1,-,TRBV2,TRBJ1-2,TGTGCCAGCAGTGATAGCCGGGACAGATGGGTGGATGGCTACACCTTC,CASSDSRDRWVDGYTF
TRBD1,-,TRBV30,TRBJ1-5,TGTGCCTGGGCAAGCCAGGGGGGAGGCAATCAGCCCCAGCATTTT,CAWASQGGGNQPQHF